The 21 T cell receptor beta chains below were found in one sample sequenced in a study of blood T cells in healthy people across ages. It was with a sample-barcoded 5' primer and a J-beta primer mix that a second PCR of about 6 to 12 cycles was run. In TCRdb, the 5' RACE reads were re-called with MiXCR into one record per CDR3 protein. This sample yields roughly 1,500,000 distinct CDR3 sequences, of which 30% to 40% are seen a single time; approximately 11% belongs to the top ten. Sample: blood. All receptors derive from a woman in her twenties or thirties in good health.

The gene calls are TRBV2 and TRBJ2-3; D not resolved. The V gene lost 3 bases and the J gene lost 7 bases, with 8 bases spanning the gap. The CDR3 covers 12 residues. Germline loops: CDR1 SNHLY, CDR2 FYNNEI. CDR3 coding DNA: TGTGCCAGCAGTGAGTCTCCCTATACGCAGTATTTT. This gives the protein CASSESPYTQYF.

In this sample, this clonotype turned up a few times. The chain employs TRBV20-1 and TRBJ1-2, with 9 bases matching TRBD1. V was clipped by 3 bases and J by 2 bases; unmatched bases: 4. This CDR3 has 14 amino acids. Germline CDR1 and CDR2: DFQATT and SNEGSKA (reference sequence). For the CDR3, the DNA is TGCAGTGCTAGCCCCGGACAGGGGAACTATGGCTACACCTTC. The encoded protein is CSASPGQGNYGYTF.

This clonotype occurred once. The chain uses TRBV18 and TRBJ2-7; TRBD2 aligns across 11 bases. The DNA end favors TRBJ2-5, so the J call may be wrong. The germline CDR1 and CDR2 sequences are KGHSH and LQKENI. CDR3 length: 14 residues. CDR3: CASSTTSGSETQYF. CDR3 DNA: TGTGCCAGCTCAACAACTAGCGGGAGTGAGACCCAGTACTTC.

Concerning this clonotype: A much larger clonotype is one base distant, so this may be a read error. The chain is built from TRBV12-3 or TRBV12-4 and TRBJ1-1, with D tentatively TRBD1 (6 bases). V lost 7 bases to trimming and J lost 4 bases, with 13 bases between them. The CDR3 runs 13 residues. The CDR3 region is CASNTVRGTEAFF. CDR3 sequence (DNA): TGTGCCAGCAACACTGTCAGGGGCACTGAAGCTTTCTTT.

The CDR3 DNA reads as TGTGCCAGCAGCCGCAGCGGGGGTGACGGCACAGATACGCAGTATTTT. It is translated as CASSRSGGDGTDTQYF. The V gene is TRBV7-9, the J gene TRBJ2-3, with 8 positions matching TRBD2. Germline V CDR1 and CDR2: SEHNR, FQNEAQ (reference sequence). Germline trimming cut 5 bases from V and 1 base from J; bases unmatched to any gene: 8. CDR3 length: 16 amino acids.

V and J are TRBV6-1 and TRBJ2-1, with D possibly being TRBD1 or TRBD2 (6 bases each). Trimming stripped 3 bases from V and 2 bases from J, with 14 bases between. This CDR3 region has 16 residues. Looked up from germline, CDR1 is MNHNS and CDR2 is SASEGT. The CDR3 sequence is CASSDGGRGPYNEQFF. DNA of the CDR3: TGTGCCAGCAGTGACGGGGGCAGGGGTCCCTACAATGAGCAGTTCTTC.

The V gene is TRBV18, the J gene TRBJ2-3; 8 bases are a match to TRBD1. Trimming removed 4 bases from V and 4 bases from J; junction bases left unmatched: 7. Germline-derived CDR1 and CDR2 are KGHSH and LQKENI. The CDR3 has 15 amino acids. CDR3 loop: CASSQTRGLADTQYF. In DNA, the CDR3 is TGTGCCAGCTCACAAACCAGGGGGCTGGCAGATACGCAGTATTTT.

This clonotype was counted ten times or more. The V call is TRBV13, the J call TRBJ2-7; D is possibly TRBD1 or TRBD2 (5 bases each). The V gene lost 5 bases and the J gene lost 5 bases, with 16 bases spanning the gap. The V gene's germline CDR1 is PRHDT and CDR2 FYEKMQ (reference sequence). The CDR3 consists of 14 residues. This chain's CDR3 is CASSIRDRGDEQYF. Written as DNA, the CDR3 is TGTGCCAGCAGCATCCGGGACCGGGGAGACGAGCAGTACTTC.

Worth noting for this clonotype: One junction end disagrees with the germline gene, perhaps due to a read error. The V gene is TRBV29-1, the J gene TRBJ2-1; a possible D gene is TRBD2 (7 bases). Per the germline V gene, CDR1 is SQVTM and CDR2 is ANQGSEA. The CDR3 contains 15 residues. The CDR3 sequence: CSSGGGRMTYNKQFF. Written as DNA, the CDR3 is TGCAGCTCTGGGGGGGGGCGAATGACCTACAATAAGCAGTTCTTC.

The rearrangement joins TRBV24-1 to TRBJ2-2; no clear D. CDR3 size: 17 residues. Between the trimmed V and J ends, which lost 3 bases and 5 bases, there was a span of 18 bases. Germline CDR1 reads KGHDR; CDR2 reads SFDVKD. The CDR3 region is CATSDPSRGRETGELFF. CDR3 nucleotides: TGTGCCACCAGTGATCCCTCGCGAGGCCGTGAGACCGGGGAGCTGTTTTTT.

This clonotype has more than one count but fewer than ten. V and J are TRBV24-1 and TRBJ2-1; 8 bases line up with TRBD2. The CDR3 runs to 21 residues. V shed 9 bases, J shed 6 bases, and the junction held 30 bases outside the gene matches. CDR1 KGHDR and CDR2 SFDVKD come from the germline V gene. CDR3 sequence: CATARSGGTAGGGLVRNEQFF. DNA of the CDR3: TGTGCCACCGCTCGAAGTGGGGGCACGGCGGGAGGAGGACTTGTACGCAATGAGCAGTTCTTC.

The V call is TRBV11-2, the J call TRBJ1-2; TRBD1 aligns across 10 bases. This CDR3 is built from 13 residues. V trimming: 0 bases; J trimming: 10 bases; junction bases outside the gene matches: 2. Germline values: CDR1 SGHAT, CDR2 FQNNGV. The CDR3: CASSLEGTGDYTF. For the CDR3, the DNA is TGTGCCAGCAGCTTAGAGGGGACAGGGGACTACACCTTC.

This chain's CDR3 is CASSSTVEGSLYNEQFF. In DNA form, the CDR3 reads TGTGCCAGCAGCTCAACCGTGGAGGGGTCATTGTACAATGAGCAGTTCTTC. J is TRBJ2-1 and V is TRBV7-8; TRBD2 might be the D (6 bases). The CDR3 has 17 amino acids. Germline CDR1 is SGHVS and CDR2 is FQNEAQ. Deletions cut 4 bases from V and 4 bases from J, with 20 bases between.

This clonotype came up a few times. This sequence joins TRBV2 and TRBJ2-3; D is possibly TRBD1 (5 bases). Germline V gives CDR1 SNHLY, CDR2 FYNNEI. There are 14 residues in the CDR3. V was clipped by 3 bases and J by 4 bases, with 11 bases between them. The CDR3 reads CASSDGQGSDTQYF. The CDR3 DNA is TGTGCCAGCAGTGACGGGCAGGGATCAGATACGCAGTATTTT.

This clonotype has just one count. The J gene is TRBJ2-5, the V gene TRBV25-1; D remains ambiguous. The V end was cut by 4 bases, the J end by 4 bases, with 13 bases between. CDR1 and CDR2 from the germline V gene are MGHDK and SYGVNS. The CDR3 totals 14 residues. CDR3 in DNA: TGTGCCAGCAGTGTTAAGTGGAATCGAGAGACCCAGTACTTC. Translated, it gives CASSVKWNRETQYF. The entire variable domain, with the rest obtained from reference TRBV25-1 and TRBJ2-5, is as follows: EADIYQTPRYLVIGTGKKITLECSQTMGHDKMYWYQQDPGMELHLIHYSYGVNSTEKGDLSSESTVSRIRTEHFPLTLESARPSHTSQYLCASSVKWNRETQYFGPGTRLLVL.

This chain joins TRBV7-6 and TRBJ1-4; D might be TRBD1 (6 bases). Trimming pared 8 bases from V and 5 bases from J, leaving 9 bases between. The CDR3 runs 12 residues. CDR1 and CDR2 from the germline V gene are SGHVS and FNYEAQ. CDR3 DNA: TGTGCCAGCCAGGGGATAAATGAAAAACTGTTTTTT. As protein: CASQGINEKLFF.

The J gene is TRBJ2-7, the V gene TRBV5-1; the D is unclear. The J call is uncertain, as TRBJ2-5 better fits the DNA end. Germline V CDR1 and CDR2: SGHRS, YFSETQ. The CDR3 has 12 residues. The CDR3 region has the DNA TGCGCCAGCAGCCCATCCCCAGAGACCCAGTACTTC. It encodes CASSPSPETQYF.

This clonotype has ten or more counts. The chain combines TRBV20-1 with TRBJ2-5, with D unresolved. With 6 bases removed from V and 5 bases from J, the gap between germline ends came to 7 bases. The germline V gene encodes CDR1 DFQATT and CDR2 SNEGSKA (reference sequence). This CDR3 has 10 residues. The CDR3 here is CSAPTETQYF. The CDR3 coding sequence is TGCAGTGCCCCGACGGAGACCCAGTACTTC.

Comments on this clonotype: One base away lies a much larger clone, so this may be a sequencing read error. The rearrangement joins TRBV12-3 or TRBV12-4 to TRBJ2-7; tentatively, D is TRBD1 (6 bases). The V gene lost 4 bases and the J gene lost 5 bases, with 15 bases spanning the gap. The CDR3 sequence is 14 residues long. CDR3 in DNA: TGTGCCAGCAGTTCCAGGGGAGAAAGCGACGAGCAGTACTTC. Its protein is CASSSRGESDEQYF.

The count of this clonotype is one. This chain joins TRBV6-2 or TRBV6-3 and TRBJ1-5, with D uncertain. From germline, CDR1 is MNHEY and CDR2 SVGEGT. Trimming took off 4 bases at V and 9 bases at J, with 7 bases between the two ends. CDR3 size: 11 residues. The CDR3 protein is CASSFPSPQHF. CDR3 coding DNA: TGTGCCAGCAGTTTTCCGTCGCCCCAGCATTTT.

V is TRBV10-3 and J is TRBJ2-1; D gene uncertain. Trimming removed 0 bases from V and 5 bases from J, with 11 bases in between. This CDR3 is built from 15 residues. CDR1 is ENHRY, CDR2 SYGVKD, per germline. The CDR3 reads CAISESETINNEQFF. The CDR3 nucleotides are TGTGCCATCAGTGAGTCAGAGACAATCAACAATGAGCAGTTCTTC.